These 3 T cell receptor beta chains were sequenced from one sample in a study of post-analysis software for immune sequencing data. General study points: Patients showed TRBV5-6, TRBV5-1 and TRBV20-1 among 4 or 5 TRBV segments more frequent than in controls.

No cognate antigen is known for these TCRs. The authors incorporated unique molecular identifiers into the TCR beta cDNA libraries. TCRdb itself ran the PCR reads through MiXCR, one entry per CDR3 protein. The sample lists about half a million distinct CDR3 sequences; under 55% were seen once. The specimen was blood. These receptors originate from a girl aged 10-17 years with multiple sclerosis.

The genes are TRBV12-3 or TRBV12-4 and TRBJ2-1, with D tentatively TRBD1 (5 bases). Trimming cost V 6 bases and J 1 base, with 13 bases left between them. The CDR3 runs to 15 residues. CDR3 in amino acids: CASSLGAISYNEQFF. The CDR3 DNA follows: TGTGCCAGCAGCCTAGGGGCGATATCCTACAATGAGCAGTTCTTC.

V is TRBV7-9 and J is TRBJ2-1, with D possibly matching TRBD1 (5 bases). The CDR3 loop spans 14 amino acids. Per the germline V gene, CDR1 is SEHNR and CDR2 is FQNEAQ (reference sequence). V dropped 4 bases and J dropped 5 bases, with 12 bases sitting between them. Here the CDR3 DNA reads TGTGCCAGCAGCTCGGTTCAAGGGGACAATGAGCAGTTCTTC. Translating it yields CASSSVQGDNEQFF.

The J gene is TRBJ2-1, the V gene TRBV2, with D possibly being TRBD2 (6 bases). The germline gives CDR1 SNHLY, CDR2 FYNNEI. The V end was cut by 6 bases, the J end by 11 bases, with 14 bases between. CDR3 length: 12 residues. CDR3 bases: TGTGCCAGCAGCCTGGGGCGGGACCAGCAGTTCTTC. As protein: CASSLGRDQQFF.